These 26 T cell receptor beta chains came from one sample sequenced in a study of T cell clones after liver transplantation. Clones were read by immunoSEQ multiplex PCR, and TCRdb kept only the in-frame ones, dropping some. The sample yields tens of thousands of clones, roughly two thirds seen once. Sample: CD4+ T cells from blood, taken before liver transplant. These receptors were taken from a human donor who received a liver transplant.

The rearrangement joins TRBV28 to TRBJ2-7; D is ambiguous. This CDR3 comprises 14 residues. CDR1 is MDHEN, CDR2 SYDVKM, per germline. Trimming removed 7 bases from V and 1 base from J, with 14 bases in between. CDR3 amino acids: CASTNLFQSYEQYF. CDR3 DNA sequence: TGTGCCAGCACCAATCTCTTCCAGTCCTACGAGCAGTACTTC.

This chain connects TRBV28 to TRBJ2-1; TRBD1 matches at 7 bases. The CDR3 sequence is 16 residues long. The germline gives CDR1 MDHEN, CDR2 SYDVKM. J was trimmed by 2 bases and V by 5 bases; bases with no gene match: 9. The CDR3 DNA sequence: TGTGCCAGCAGTCTAAGGGACAGCTTTACCTACAATGAGCAGTTCTTC. Encoded protein: CASSLRDSFTYNEQFF.

V usage is TRBV28 and J usage is TRBJ1-1, with D tentatively TRBD1 (5 bases). This CDR3 has 13 residues. CDR1 and CDR2 (germline): MDHEN, SYDVKM. The V end lost 11 bases, the J end lost 0 bases, and 13 bases lay between the germline ends. Here the CDR3 reads CASGGYMNTEAFF. Written as DNA, the CDR3 is TGTGCCTCCGGGGGATATATGAACACTGAAGCTTTCTTT.

The genes are TRBV19 and TRBJ2-2, with 7 bases lining up with TRBD1. The germline V gene has CDR1 LNHDA and CDR2 SQIVND (reference sequence). J lost 6 bases, V lost 7 bases, and 8 bases had no gene match. The CDR3 is made up of 14 amino acids. The CDR3: CASMRGQGAGELFF. CDR3 bases: TGTGCCAGTATGAGGGGGCAGGGGGCCGGGGAGCTGTTTTTT.

The chain recombines TRBV5-6 with TRBJ2-3; TRBD2 is a possible D gene (5 bases). The length of the CDR3 is 16 residues. V was clipped by 0 bases and J by 1 base, with 12 bases between them. Germline-derived CDR1 and CDR2 are SGHDT and YYEEEE. CDR3 DNA sequence: TGTGCCAGCAGCTTGGTGGCTAGCAAGGGCACAGATACGCAGTATTTT. Its protein is CASSLVASKGTDTQYF.

The rearrangement links TRBV29-1 to TRBJ2-5; TRBD2 aligns across 12 bases. V shed 0 bases and J 6 bases; nucleotides not matched to a gene: 8. The CDR3 length is 16 residues. Germline V lookup: CDR1 SQVTM, CDR2 ANQGSEA. CDR3 loop: CSVEDLASGGAKTQYF. DNA of the CDR3: TGCAGCGTTGAAGATCTTGCTAGCGGGGGGGCCAAGACCCAGTACTTC.

The chain carries TRBV6-5 and TRBJ1-1; a possible D gene is TRBD1 (5 bases). The CDR3 sequence is 15 residues long. The V end lost 7 bases, the J end lost 2 bases, and 17 bases lay between the germline ends. From germline, CDR1 is MNHEY and CDR2 SVGAGI. This CDR3 reads CASNRGSGVNTEAFF. The DNA of the CDR3 is TGTGCCAGCAATCGGGGATCGGGGGTTAACACTGAAGCTTTCTTT.

Many counts were recorded for this clone. This chain connects TRBV6-5 to TRBJ1-5; D is unclear. The V gene's germline CDR1 is MNHEY and CDR2 SVGAGI. This CDR3 has 15 amino acids. V was pared by 4 bases and J by 0 bases, with 10 bases between. The CDR3 sequence: CASSFSGDSNQPQHF. The CDR3 nucleotides read TGTGCCAGCAGTTTTTCCGGGGATAGCAATCAGCCCCAGCATTTT.

The chain is built from TRBV19 and TRBJ1-5, with TRBD1 identical over 7 bases. Unmatched junction bases numbered 16, after V lost 5 bases and J lost 0 bases. Germline assignment: CDR1 LNHDA and CDR2 SQIVND (reference sequence). The CDR3 totals 19 residues. CDR3 sequence (DNA): TGTGCCAGTAGTGCCCAACCCCCGGGACAGACCCATAGCAATCAGCCCCAGCATTTT. This codes for CASSAQPPGQTHSNQPQHF.

This clone came up a few times. The chain recombines TRBV4-1 with TRBJ1-1, with unresolved D. V shed 4 bases and J shed 1 base, with 10 bases lying between them. CDR1 is MGHRA, CDR2 YSYEKL, per germline. The CDR3 loop spans 14 amino acids. The CDR3 DNA follows: TGCGCCAGCAGCCTCCGACTGTCGAACACTGAAGCTTTCTTT. Its protein is CASSLRLSNTEAFF.

Here the CDR3 reads CASTLDRDHEQYF. CDR3 DNA sequence: TGTGCCAGCACGTTGGACAGGGACCACGAGCAGTACTTC. V gene TRBV6-6 combines with J gene TRBJ2-7, with 8 bases lining up with TRBD1. CDR1 is MNHNY and CDR2 is SVGAGI in the germline V gene (reference sequence). V lost 7 bases, J lost 5 bases, and 7 bases stayed unmatched. The CDR3 sequence is 13 residues long.

This clone was counted a few times. The V and J genes are TRBV12-5 and TRBJ1-1; 8 bases fit TRBD1. This CDR3 is 14 amino acids long. With V trimmed by 5 bases and J by 7 bases, 9 bases remained unmatched. Germline CDR1 and CDR2: LGHNT and FRNRAP. In DNA, the CDR3 is TGTGCTAGTGGTATAGGACAGGGTTATGGTGAAGCTTTCTTT. Encoded protein: CASGIGQGYGEAFF.

This clone was recorded many times. V gene TRBV10-3 combines with J gene TRBJ2-3; 10 nucleotides match TRBD2. CDR3 length: 18 residues. V shed 10 bases and J 0 bases; nucleotides not matched to a gene: 16. Germline CDR1 ENHRY, CDR2 SYGVKD. The CDR3 protein is CATNPGTSVGASTDTQYF. CDR3 in DNA: TGTGCCACCAACCCCGGGACTAGCGTTGGAGCTAGCACAGATACGCAGTATTTT.

V gene TRBV7-9 combines with J gene TRBJ1-1; 9 nucleotides match TRBD1. J was trimmed by 5 bases and V by 5 bases; bases with no gene match: 0. From germline, CDR1 is SEHNR and CDR2 FQNEAQ (reference sequence). CDR3 length: 12 amino acids. The DNA of the CDR3 is TGTGCCAGCAGCGACAGGGGGACTGAAGCTTTCTTT. Its protein product is CASSDRGTEAFF.

The chain uses TRBV28 and TRBJ1-2, with D unresolved. Germline V gives CDR1 MDHEN, CDR2 SYDVKM. The CDR3 covers 12 residues. V lost 0 bases to trimming and J lost 6 bases, with 5 bases between them. The CDR3 coding sequence is TGTGCCAGCAGTTTATGGTTCGATGGCTACACCTTC. Translated: CASSLWFDGYTF.

J is TRBJ2-7 and V is TRBV5-6; 8 nucleotides match TRBD1. J lost 5 bases, V lost 1 base, and 8 bases had no gene match. The CDR3 has 15 amino acids. Germline CDR1 and CDR2: SGHDT and YYEEEE. For the CDR3, the DNA is TGTGCCAGCAGCTTGTTCGCAGGGGGCTTCAACGAGCAGTACTTC. Translating gives CASSLFAGGFNEQYF.

This clone was picked up a small number of times. This chain joins TRBV4-1 and TRBJ1-1; maybe TRBD1 (5 bases). The germline V and J ends were trimmed by 1 base and 7 bases, with 19 bases remaining between them. Germline CDR1 reads MGHRA; CDR2 reads YSYEKL. CDR3 length: 16 residues. Written as DNA, the CDR3 is TGCGCCAGCAGCCAAGGACGAATTGGACGTAGGGGTGAAGCTTTCTTT. This gives the protein CASSQGRIGRRGEAFF.

This chain uses TRBV29-1 with TRBJ1-6; no definite D call. The CDR3 length is 13 residues. Trimming removed 4 bases from V and 9 bases from J, with 13 bases in between. In germline, CDR1 is SQVTM, CDR2 ANQGSEA. This CDR3 reads CSVGGSASSPLHF. The CDR3 coding sequence is TGCAGCGTTGGAGGCAGTGCTTCTTCACCCCTCCACTTT.

With regard to this clone: The sample carries other DNA sequences with the same CDR3. The chain has TRBV7-9 and TRBJ2-3, with 10 bases identical to TRBD2. The germline gives CDR1 SEHNR, CDR2 FQNEAQ (reference sequence). V trimming: 3 bases; J trimming: 0 bases; junction bases outside the gene matches: 6. The CDR3 runs 17 residues. CDR3 nucleotide sequence: TGTGCCAGCAGCTTCTGGACTAGCGGAACTAGCACAGATACGCAGTATTTT. Amino acids: CASSFWTSGTSTDTQYF.

The chain employs TRBV28 and TRBJ1-2; D is unresolved. Germline V gene lookup returns CDR1 MDHEN and CDR2 SYDVKM. The CDR3 has 15 residues. V was shortened by 4 bases and J by 4 bases, with 16 bases between the two germline ends. The CDR3 protein is CASSSPGETLYGYTF. CDR3 nucleotide sequence: TGTGCCAGCAGTTCCCCCGGGGAGACTCTCTATGGCTACACCTTC.

J is TRBJ1-3 and V is TRBV6-5, with unresolved D. V was shortened by 4 bases and J by 0 bases, with 4 bases between the two germline ends. There are 13 residues in the CDR3. Germline V gives CDR1 MNHEY, CDR2 SVGAGI. This CDR3 reads CASSSNSGNTIYF. CDR3 in DNA: TGTGCCAGCAGTTCTAACTCTGGAAACACCATATATTTT.

This chain joins TRBV6-9 and TRBJ2-1; D ambiguous. Trimming left V 2 bases short and J 0 bases short, with 14 bases between. The V gene's germline CDR1 is MNHGY and CDR2 SVAAGI. This CDR3 comprises 17 residues. CDR3 in amino acids: CASSYVPDDSSYNEQFF. The CDR3 coding sequence is TGTGCCAGCAGTTATGTGCCTGACGACTCCTCCTACAATGAGCAGTTCTTC.

The CDR3 reads CARHRGLGTEAFF. DNA for the CDR3: TGTGCCCGACACAGGGGGCTCGGAACTGAAGCTTTCTTT. V usage is TRBV30 and J usage is TRBJ1-1; the match to TRBD1 covers 9 bases. V shed 8 bases, J shed 5 bases, and the junction held 9 bases outside the gene matches. The CDR3 covers 13 residues. Germline assignment: CDR1 GTSNPN and CDR2 SVGIG (reference sequence).

This rearrangement joins TRBV5-5 to TRBJ1-2, with D possibly matching TRBD1 (5 bases). Germline V gene lookup returns CDR1 SGHKS and CDR2 YYEKEE (reference sequence). The germline V and J ends were trimmed by 4 bases and 6 bases, with 16 bases remaining between them. The CDR3 consists of 14 residues. CDR3 sequence reads: CASSRTGGSHGYTF. CDR3 sequence (DNA): TGTGCCAGCAGCCGGACCGGGGGGTCCCATGGCTACACCTTC.

This chain uses TRBV5-5 with TRBJ1-6; D is possibly TRBD1 (5 bases). Germline values: CDR1 SGHKS, CDR2 YYEKEE (reference sequence). CDR3 length: 15 residues. The V and J ends lost 2 bases and 9 bases respectively, with 15 bases between them. This CDR3 reads CASSFGDFVGSPLHF. The CDR3 DNA follows: TGTGCCAGCAGCTTCGGGGACTTCGTTGGTTCACCCCTCCACTTT.

The chain employs TRBV6-1 and TRBJ1-4; D is perhaps TRBD1 (5 bases). The CDR3 covers 17 residues. V was pared by 4 bases and J by 0 bases, with 15 bases between. Germline CDR1 reads MNHNS; CDR2 reads SASEGT. The DNA for the CDR3 is TGTGCCAGCAGTGCTGGGAGGGGAACTGCAACTAATGAAAAACTGTTTTTT. Translating gives CASSAGRGTATNEKLFF.